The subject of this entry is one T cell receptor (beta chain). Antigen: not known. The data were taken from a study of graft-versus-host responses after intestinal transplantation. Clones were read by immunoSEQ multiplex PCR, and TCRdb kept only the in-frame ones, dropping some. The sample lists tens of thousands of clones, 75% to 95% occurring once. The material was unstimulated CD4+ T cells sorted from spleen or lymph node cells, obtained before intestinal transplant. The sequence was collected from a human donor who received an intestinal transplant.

The CDR3 loop reads CASSPFRGPGAEPQHF. In nucleotides, the CDR3 is TGTGCCAGTAGTCCCTTTAGGGGTCCCGGAGCTGAGCCCCAGCATTTT. The chain recombines TRBV19 with TRBJ1-5; D is possibly TRBD1 (5 bases). Germline V gives CDR1 LNHDA, CDR2 SQIVND (reference sequence). The CDR3 sequence is 16 residues long. Trimming left V 5 bases short and J 8 bases short, with 22 bases between.